The 18 T cell receptor beta chains presented below share a single source sample, sequenced in a study of cytomegalovirus exposure and HLA in healthy donors. The PCR was carried out with 60 Vbeta primers and 13 Jbeta primers. Profiling relied on immunoSEQ multiplex PCR, and the TCRdb table lists in-frame clones only, not all of them. Reported are 70,000 or so clones; the ten largest clones contain approximately 2.9%. The sample comprised PBMCs. Source of these receptors: a man between 35 and 55 years old in good health and CMV-seronegative.

V is TRBV11-2 and J is TRBJ1-4, with 7 bases matching TRBD1. From germline, CDR1 is SGHAT and CDR2 FQNNGV. The CDR3 is 12 amino acids. V lost 3 bases to trimming and J lost 10 bases; unmatched junction nucleotides: 2. CDR3 nucleotides: TGTGCCAGCAGCTTTGACAGGGCAAAACTGTTTTTT. Its translation is CASSFDRAKLFF. Looking up the rest from reference TRBV11-2 and TRBJ1-4 gives the full variable domain: EAGVAQSPRYKIIEKRQSVAFWCNPISGHATLYWYQQILGQGPKLLIQFQNNGVVDDSQLPKDRFSAERLKGVDSTLKIQPAKLEDSAVYLCASSFDRAKLFFGSGTQLSVL.

The chain is built from TRBV7-9 and TRBJ2-3; TRBD2 agrees at 14 bases. J was trimmed by 11 bases and V by 4 bases; bases with no gene match: 5. Germline V gene data show CDR1 as SEHNR and CDR2 as FQNEAQ (reference sequence). This CDR3 contains 14 residues. CDR3 amino acids: CASSSGLAGAGQYF. The DNA of the CDR3 is TGTGCCAGCAGCTCGGGACTAGCGGGGGCGGGGCAGTATTTT.

This rearrangement joins TRBV30 to TRBJ1-2, with TRBD1 as a possible D gene (6 bases). The CDR3 is 16 residues long. Germline values: CDR1 GTSNPN, CDR2 SVGIG (reference sequence). The germline V and J ends were trimmed by 0 bases and 8 bases, with 22 bases remaining between them. CDR3 nucleotide sequence: TGTGCCTGGAGTGTACTTGGGGGCCGCACGACCCTGGGCTACACCTTC. This encodes CAWSVLGGRTTLGYTF.

J is TRBJ1-5 and V is TRBV5-8; possible D gene TRBD1, 6 bases. Trimming cost V 3 bases and J 0 bases, with 13 bases left between them. The germline V gene encodes CDR1 SGHTS and CDR2 YDEGEE. This CDR3 is 16 amino acids long. This CDR3 is CASSSGQTYSNQPQHF. CDR3 nucleotides: TGTGCCAGCAGCTCCGGACAGACCTATAGCAATCAGCCCCAGCATTTT.

The rearrangement links TRBV19 to TRBJ1-2; 9 bases agree with TRBD1. J lost 3 bases, V lost 4 bases, and 6 bases had no gene match. The CDR3 is made up of 15 amino acids. Germline V gene sequence: CDR1 LNHDA, CDR2 SQIVND (reference sequence). The CDR3: CASSTQTGGHYGYTF. CDR3 DNA sequence: TGTGCCAGTAGTACCCAGACAGGGGGGCACTATGGCTACACCTTC.

The CDR3: CASSAGTSYNEQFF. The CDR3 DNA reads as TGCGCCAGCAGCGCCGGGACTAGCTACAATGAGCAGTTCTTC. This chain links TRBV5-1 with TRBJ2-1; 8 positions agree with TRBD2. The germline CDR1 and CDR2 sequences are SGHRS and YFSETQ. CDR3 size: 14 residues. V lost 4 bases to trimming and J lost 3 bases; unmatched junction nucleotides: 3. The full variable domain, its missing parts supplied by reference TRBV5-1 and TRBJ2-1, is KAGVTQTPRYLIKTRGQQVTLSCSPISGHRSVSWYQQTPGQGLQFLFEYFSETQRNKGNFPGRFSGRQFSNSRSEMNVSTLELGDSALYLCASSAGTSYNEQFFGPGTRLTVL.

The V call is TRBV7-2, the J call TRBJ1-6; 7 bases map to TRBD1. With V trimmed by 5 bases and J by 7 bases, 8 bases remained unmatched. Germline CDR1 is SGHTA and CDR2 is FQGNSA. This CDR3 region has 15 residues. The CDR3 protein is CASSQQGPANSPLHF. CDR3 coding DNA: TGTGCCAGCAGCCAACAGGGGCCGGCGAATTCACCCCTCCACTTT.

The V gene is TRBV7-8, the J gene TRBJ1-1, with TRBD1 matching 12 bases. Trimming removed 0 bases from V and 10 bases from J; junction bases left unmatched: 3. This CDR3 contains 14 residues. CDR1 is SGHVS, CDR2 FQNEAQ, per germline. In DNA form, the CDR3 reads TGTGCCAGCAGCTTAGCGGGACAGGGGGCGCGAGCTTTCTTT. It codes for CASSLAGQGARAFF.

The chain is built from TRBV28 and TRBJ2-4, with 12 bases that match TRBD2. Germline assignment: CDR1 MDHEN and CDR2 SYDVKM. CDR3 length: 19 residues. The junction had 9 bases not matched to a gene; V was cut back by 3 bases and J by 0 bases. CDR3 region: CASSFWLAGGQLAKNIQYF. DNA of the CDR3: TGTGCCAGCAGTTTCTGGCTAGCGGGGGGGCAACTAGCCAAAAACATTCAGTACTTC.

The chain has TRBV19 and TRBJ1-5; maybe TRBD1 (5 bases). Germline V lookup: CDR1 LNHDA, CDR2 SQIVND (reference sequence). There are 13 residues in the CDR3. V lost 3 bases to trimming and J lost 9 bases, with 12 bases between them. This chain's CDR3 is CASSMTVRGPQHF. The CDR3 DNA reads as TGTGCCAGTAGTATGACAGTAAGGGGGCCCCAGCATTTT.

The rearrangement links TRBV19 to TRBJ1-2, with 9 bases lining up with TRBD1. CDR3 length: 15 amino acids. Germline CDR1 reads LNHDA; CDR2 reads SQIVND (reference sequence). J was trimmed by 4 bases and V by 4 bases; bases with no gene match: 7. Written as DNA, the CDR3 is TGTGCCAGTAGTACGGGACAGGGTGAAACCTATGGCTACACCTTC. Translation gives CASSTGQGETYGYTF.

This chain links TRBV11-2 with TRBJ2-1, with D possibly being TRBD2 (5 bases). The germline gives CDR1 SGHAT, CDR2 FQNNGV. This CDR3 has 12 amino acids. Deletions cut 5 bases from V and 12 bases from J, with 14 bases between. CDR3 DNA sequence: TGTGCCAGCAGCCTGGACTCTATTCGGCAGTTCTTC. This sequence encodes CASSLDSIRQFF.

The chain is built from TRBV2 and TRBJ2-4, with 14 bases aligning to TRBD2. Per germline, CDR1 SNHLY and CDR2 FYNNEI. The trim removed 7 bases at V and 4 bases at J, leaving 6 bases unmatched. The CDR3 runs to 16 residues. CDR3: CASTKRTSGGKNIQYF. DNA of the CDR3: TGTGCCAGCACTAAACGGACTAGCGGGGGGAAAAACATTCAGTACTTC.

As regards this clone: The junction and the germline gene differ at one end; a read error may be behind it. The V call is TRBV5-4, the J call TRBJ2-7, with 7 positions matching TRBD1. This CDR3 has 12 amino acids. CDR1 SGHNT and CDR2 YYREEE come from the germline V gene (reference sequence). The CDR3 DNA reads as TGTACCAGCAGCTTGGTGGACAGGCAGCAGTACTTC. This sequence encodes CTSSLVDRQQYF.

The chain uses TRBV19 and TRBJ1-4, with 9 nucleotides matching TRBD1. Germline-derived CDR1 and CDR2 are LNHDA and SQIVND (reference sequence). V lost 6 bases, J lost 7 bases, and 6 bases stayed unmatched. This CDR3 has 14 amino acids. This CDR3 is CASSRDREGEKLFF. CDR3 nucleotide sequence: TGTGCCAGTAGCAGGGACAGGGAGGGTGAAAAACTGTTTTTT. Together with reference TRBV19 and TRBJ1-4, the CDR3 gives the full variable domain: DGGITQSPKYLFRKEGQNVTLSCEQNLNHDAMYWYRQDPGQGLRLIYYSQIVNDFQKGDIAEGYSVSREKKESFPLTVTSAQKNPTAFYLCASSRDREGEKLFFGSGTQLSVL.

V is TRBV5-4 and J is TRBJ1-1; D uncertain. Per germline, CDR1 SGHNT and CDR2 YYREEE (reference sequence). Trimming shortened V by 5 bases and J by 4 bases, and 12 bases separated the two germline ends. The CDR3 has 13 residues. The CDR3 DNA reads TGTGCCAGCAGTCCTACAGAGGGCACTGAAGCTTTCTTT. Translation: CASSPTEGTEAFF.

V and J are TRBV27 and TRBJ2-3; D not certain. CDR1 and CDR2 (germline): MNHEY, SMNVEV (reference sequence). Deletions cut 0 bases from V and 0 bases from J, with 10 bases between. This CDR3 region has 16 residues. CDR3 DNA sequence: TGTGCCAGCAGTTTATCCGGTGCCACTAGCACAGATACGCAGTATTTT. Its translation is CASSLSGATSTDTQYF.

The chain links TRBV30 to TRBJ1-1, with TRBD1 matching 9 bases. Germline V gene data show CDR1 as GTSNPN and CDR2 as SVGIG (reference sequence). The CDR3 contains 15 residues. V shed 4 bases, J shed 6 bases, and the junction held 12 bases outside the gene matches. CDR3 amino acids: CAWTSEGQGLSEAFF. CDR3 sequence (DNA): TGTGCCTGGACCTCCGAGGGACAGGGTCTTTCTGAAGCTTTCTTT.